Listed below are T cell receptor beta chains from one sample, sequenced in a study of T cell changes during pregnancy in multiple sclerosis. The table came from immunoSEQ multiplex PCR; TCRdb's copy has only in-frame clones and leaves some out. The sample yields more than 90,000 clones, around 90% seen once. The sequencing used peripheral blood, collected in the first trimester of pregnancy. These receptor sequences come from a female donor with multiple sclerosis, enrolled in a pregnancy study. CDR3s include the opening cysteine and the closing phenylalanine or tryptophan. The order of the fields is clone size, D gene, CDR3 length, V gene, J gene, CDR3 DNA, CDR3 protein. The D gene is left open where the match is weak. Rows give clone size only sometimes, using once, few, many, or a class for an expanded clone.

size: -
D: -
length: 14
V: TRBV6-5
J: TRBJ2-1
DNA: TGTGCCAGCAGTTACGTCGGGGATGGGAATGAGCAGTTCTTC
CDR3: CASSYVGDGNEQFF

size: -
D: TRBD1
length: 14
V: TRBV13
J: TRBJ1-4
DNA: TGTGCCAGCAGCTTGGGACAGGGTAGGAGGGAACTGTTTTTT
CDR3: CASSLGQGRRELFF

size: -
D: TRBD2
length: 16
V: TRBV6-5
J: TRBJ2-1
DNA: TGTGCCAGCAGTTACCTGAGTAGCGGGAGGGCATGGGAGCAGTTCTTC
CDR3: CASSYLSSGRAWEQFF

size: -
D: TRBD2
length: 19
V: TRBV9
J: TRBJ2-6
DNA: TGTGCCAGCAGCGTATATCGACTAGCGGGGAGCTCTGGGGCCAACGTCCTGACTTTC
CDR3: CASSVYRLAGSSGANVLTF

size: once
D: -
length: 12
V: TRBV10-2
J: TRBJ2-7
DNA: TGCGCCAGCAATTTGGGCCCCTACGAGCAGTACTTC
CDR3: CASNLGPYEQYF

size: -
D: TRBD1
length: 16
V: TRBV19
J: TRBJ1-5
DNA: TGTGCCAGTAGTAAGAGGACAGGGGCCCCCAATCAGCCCCAGCATTTT
CDR3: CASSKRTGAPNQPQHF

size: -
D: -
length: 14
V: TRBV7-6
J: TRBJ2-2
DNA: TGTGCTTACCGGGGTGAGGGGAACACCGGGGAGCTGTTTTTT
CDR3: CAYRGEGNTGELFF

size: -
D: TRBD1
length: 15
V: TRBV18
J: TRBJ2-3
DNA: TGTGCCAGCTCACGCCGGGACAGGGGGAGAGATACGCAGTATTTT
CDR3: CASSRRDRGRDTQYF

size: -
D: -
length: 12
V: TRBV28
J: TRBJ2-2
DNA: TGTGCCAGCAGTACAGTTACCGGGGAGCTGTTTTTT
CDR3: CASSTVTGELFF

size: -
D: TRBD1
length: 16
V: TRBV18
J: TRBJ1-5
DNA: TGTGCCAGCTCACACAGGGGAATGGGGAGCAATCAGCCCCAGCATTTT
CDR3: CASSHRGMGSNQPQHF

size: -
D: TRBD1
length: 16
V: TRBV27
J: TRBJ1-5
DNA: TGTGCCAGCCGACAGGGGGCGCGGGTTGGCAATCAGCCCCAGCATTTT
CDR3: CASRQGARVGNQPQHF

size: -
D: TRBD1
length: 17
V: TRBV18
J: TRBJ1-5
DNA: TGTGCCAGCTCAACGGGGACAGGAGGGCTTTCCAATCAGCCCCAGCATTTT
CDR3: CASSTGTGGLSNQPQHF

size: -
D: TRBD1
length: 14
V: TRBV5-5
J: TRBJ1-2
DNA: TGTGCCAGCAGCCCAGGGGGCGCAGTATATGGCTACACCTTC
CDR3: CASSPGGAVYGYTF

size: -
D: -
length: 13
V: TRBV5-4
J: TRBJ2-5
DNA: TGTGCCAGCAGCTTTGGGGGCGGAGAGACCCAGTACTTC
CDR3: CASSFGGGETQYF

size: -
D: -
length: 13
V: TRBV7-2
J: TRBJ1-5
DNA: TGTGCCAGCAGCCCCCTTACGGAGACGCCCCAGCATTTT
CDR3: CASSPLTETPQHF

size: -
D: TRBD1
length: 16
V: TRBV4-1
J: TRBJ1-4
DNA: TGCGCCAGCAGCCCTGAGCCGGGACAGGCTAATGAAAAACTGTTTTTT
CDR3: CASSPEPGQANEKLFF

size: once
D: TRBD1
length: 16
V: TRBV19
J: TRBJ2-1
DNA: TGTGCCAGTAGTATACTAGGGACAGGGTCCTACAATGAGCAGTTCTTC
CDR3: CASSILGTGSYNEQFF

size: -
D: TRBD1
length: 15
V: TRBV9
J: TRBJ1-2
DNA: TGTGCCAGCAGCGCTAGACGGGACAGCCACTATGGCTACACCTTC
CDR3: CASSARRDSHYGYTF

size: -
D: TRBD1
length: 18
V: TRBV15
J: TRBJ2-2
DNA: TGTGCCACCAGCTTTCCGGGACAGGGGCTGATTAACACCGGGGAGCTGTTTTTT
CDR3: CATSFPGQGLINTGELFF

size: -
D: -
length: 11
V: TRBV10-3
J: TRBJ2-5
DNA: TGTGCCATCAGTGACAGAGAGACCCAGTACTTC
CDR3: CAISDRETQYF

size: once
D: TRBD2
length: 15
V: TRBV10-2
J: TRBJ2-7
DNA: TGCGCCAGCAGTCTAGAGCGGGAGGGTCCCTACGAGCAGTACTTC
CDR3: CASSLEREGPYEQYF

size: -
D: -
length: 12
V: TRBV29-1
J: TRBJ2-2
DNA: TGCAGCGTTGACGGGGGCACCGGGGAGCTGTTTTTT
CDR3: CSVDGGTGELFF

size: -
D: -
length: 13
V: TRBV27
J: TRBJ2-1
DNA: TGTGCCAGCAGTTTAGGAGGCTTTGGTGAGCAGTTCTTC
CDR3: CASSLGGFGEQFF

size: -
D: TRBD2
length: 14
V: TRBV7-2
J: TRBJ2-7
DNA: TGTGCCAGCAGCTTAGATGGCGGGAGCTACGAGCAGTACTTC
CDR3: CASSLDGGSYEQYF

size: -
D: TRBD1
length: 15
V: TRBV7-3
J: TRBJ2-2
DNA: TGTGCCAGCAGCTTAAGGGGGACAGGGGACGGGGAGCTGTTTTTT
CDR3: CASSLRGTGDGELFF

size: -
D: -
length: 16
V: TRBV30
J: TRBJ1-2
DNA: TGTGCCTGGGGTCCCCGTTCGCGGCAGCTTAACTATGGCTACACCTTC
CDR3: CAWGPRSRQLNYGYTF

size: -
D: -
length: 17
V: TRBV28
J: TRBJ1-3
DNA: TGTGCCAGCAGTTTAATCCAGGGATCTCTCGCCGGAAACACCATATATTTT
CDR3: CASSLIQGSLAGNTIYF

size: -
D: TRBD2
length: 16
V: TRBV6-5
J: TRBJ2-2
DNA: TGTGCCAGCAGTTACCTCGGACTAGCGGACACCGGGGAGCTGTTTTTT
CDR3: CASSYLGLADTGELFF

size: -
D: -
length: 13
V: TRBV27
J: TRBJ2-5
DNA: TGTGCCAGCAGTGAACACGACCAAGAGACCCAGTACTTC
CDR3: CASSEHDQETQYF

size: few
D: -
length: 13
V: TRBV25-1
J: TRBJ1-1
DNA: TGTGCCAGCAGTGACAGGGGAACCCTAGAAGCTTTCTTT
CDR3: CASSDRGTLEAFF

size: -
D: -
length: 14
V: TRBV9
J: TRBJ2-7
DNA: TGTGCCAGCAGCCCAAGACAGGGAGGTAACGAGCAGTACTTC
CDR3: CASSPRQGGNEQYF

size: -
D: TRBD2
length: 14
V: TRBV6-5
J: TRBJ2-7
DNA: TGTGCCAGCAGTTTACTAGCGGGAAGCTACGAGCAGTACTTC
CDR3: CASSLLAGSYEQYF

size: -
D: TRBD1
length: 15
V: TRBV4-3
J: TRBJ2-7
DNA: TGCGCCAGCAGCCCCCAAAGGACAGGAAGCTACGAGCAGTACTTC
CDR3: CASSPQRTGSYEQYF

size: -
D: TRBD1
length: 17
V: TRBV4-1
J: TRBJ1-5
DNA: TGCGCCAGCAGCCAGGGGGACCTGACAGGGGGCGATCAGCCCCAGCATTTT
CDR3: CASSQGDLTGGDQPQHF

size: -
D: TRBD1
length: 18
V: TRBV7-9
J: TRBJ2-5
DNA: TGTGCCAGCAGCTTGGATTATAGCCACCGGGACAGGGGAGAGACCCAGTACTTC
CDR3: CASSLDYSHRDRGETQYF

size: -
D: -
length: 14
V: TRBV5-1
J: TRBJ1-1
DNA: TGCGCCAGCAGCTTGTCGAGTGCGAACACTGAAGCTTTCTTT
CDR3: CASSLSSANTEAFF

size: -
D: TRBD1
length: 14
V: TRBV15
J: TRBJ2-5
DNA: TGTGCCACCAGCAGAGATCAGGGGGAAGAGACCCAGTACTTC
CDR3: CATSRDQGEETQYF

size: -
D: -
length: 19
V: TRBV1
J: TRBJ2-5
DNA: TGCACCAGCAGCGAAAAACAGCGGGCGCGGTTCAGGCAACAAGAGACCCAGTACTTC
CDR3: CTSSEKQRARFRQQETQYF

size: -
D: TRBD2
length: 16
V: TRBV5-6
J: TRBJ2-1
DNA: TGTGCCAGCAGCTTGAGTCTTGGGACTAGGTACAATGAGCAGTTCTTC
CDR3: CASSLSLGTRYNEQFF

size: -
D: TRBD1
length: 18
V: TRBV10-3
J: TRBJ2-3
DNA: TGTGCCATCAGGGGGGGGACAGGGCTTCCCCTAAGCTTAGATACGCAGTATTTT
CDR3: CAIRGGTGLPLSLDTQYF

size: -
D: -
length: 14
V: TRBV27
J: TRBJ2-5
DNA: TGTGCCAGCAGTTTTGCAGGGAAAGAGGTGACCCAGTACTTC
CDR3: CASSFAGKEVTQYF

size: -
D: TRBD2
length: 15
V: TRBV27
J: TRBJ2-3
DNA: TGTGCCAGCAGTTTATCTAGCGGGAGCGGAGATACGCAGTATTTT
CDR3: CASSLSSGSGDTQYF

size: -
D: -
length: 14
V: TRBV19
J: TRBJ2-3
DNA: TGTGCCAGTAGTCGAGCCTCCAGGGCGGATACGCAGTATTTT
CDR3: CASSRASRADTQYF

size: -
D: -
length: 14
V: TRBV5-6
J: TRBJ2-5
DNA: TGTGCCAGCAGCAGCGGGTCAGTAGGTGGGACCCAGTACTTC
CDR3: CASSSGSVGGTQYF

size: -
D: TRBD1
length: 14
V: TRBV7-2
J: TRBJ1-4
DNA: TGTGCCAGCAGCCGGGACAGGGGGGACGAAAAACTGTTTTTT
CDR3: CASSRDRGDEKLFF

size: once
D: TRBD2
length: 16
V: TRBV5-1
J: TRBJ2-1
DNA: TGCGCCAGCAGCTTGGTTCTAGCGGGGACCTACAATGAGCAGTTCTTC
CDR3: CASSLVLAGTYNEQFF

size: -
D: -
length: 13
V: TRBV6-4
J: TRBJ1-1
DNA: TGTGCCAGCACCGCCGAGGGGAACACTGAAGCTTTCTTT
CDR3: CASTAEGNTEAFF

size: -
D: -
length: 14
V: TRBV7-9
J: TRBJ1-2
DNA: TGTGCCAGCAGCTCCCGGACAGACAACTATGGCTACACCTTC
CDR3: CASSSRTDNYGYTF

size: few
D: TRBD1
length: 14
V: TRBV15
J: TRBJ2-5
DNA: TGTGCCACCAGCAGGGACAGGGGGGGGGAGACCCAGTACTTC
CDR3: CATSRDRGGETQYF

size: -
D: TRBD2
length: 14
V: TRBV6-1
J: TRBJ2-7
DNA: TGTGCCAGCATGCTAGCGGGAGGAGGGTACGAGCAGTACTTC
CDR3: CASMLAGGGYEQYF

size: -
D: TRBD1
length: 15
V: TRBV27
J: TRBJ2-2
DNA: TGTGCCAGCAGTTTAGGGACAGGGTTATCCGGGGAGCTGTTTTTT
CDR3: CASSLGTGLSGELFF

size: -
D: -
length: 13
V: TRBV18
J: TRBJ1-3
DNA: TGTGCCAGCTCACCCGGCTCTGGAAACACCATATATTTT
CDR3: CASSPGSGNTIYF

size: once
D: TRBD2
length: 15
V: TRBV9
J: TRBJ2-2
DNA: TGTGCCAGCAGCGATAGCGGGAGGGCCACCGGGGAGCTGTTTTTT
CDR3: CASSDSGRATGELFF

size: -
D: TRBD2
length: 15
V: TRBV28
J: TRBJ2-7
DNA: TGTGCCAGCAGTCCCCCAGCGGGAGGTACCTACGAGCAGTACTTC
CDR3: CASSPPAGGTYEQYF

size: -
D: -
length: 14
V: TRBV6-4
J: TRBJ2-3
DNA: TGTGCCAGCAGCCCAGGAGGGGGGGGAGATACGCAGTATTTT
CDR3: CASSPGGGGDTQYF